This is a list of T cell receptor beta chains from one sample in a study of OX40 agonist ivuxolimab in advanced cancers. The assay was immunoSEQ multiplex PCR, and TCRdb's table has in-frame clones only and misses some. The sample comprises some 43,000 clones, approximately 83% of which are singletons, and 35% rests with the top ten. Sequencing used CD4+ or CD8+ T cells sorted from blood, obtained in a trial of the OX40 agonist ivuxolimab. The source of these receptors is an adult with an advanced solid tumor such as melanoma, head and neck, liver or kidney cancer. CDR3s include the opening cysteine and the closing phenylalanine or tryptophan. A D gene is named only where the DNA matches it firmly. Some rows mark clone size as missing; the rest say once, few, many or name a class of expanded clone.

clone_size	v_call	j_call	d_call	cdr3_aa	cdr3_nt
NA	TRBV6-6	TRBJ2-7	TRBD1	CASSYFGGTGGTEQYF	TGTGCCAGCAGTTACTTCGGGGGAACAGGGGGCACCGAGCAGTACTTC
NA	TRBV7-6	TRBJ2-1	TRBD2	CASSPENSGRSYNEQFF	TGTGCCAGCAGCCCCGAAAATAGCGGGAGGAGCTACAATGAGCAGTTCTTC
NA	TRBV5-4	TRBJ2-5	TRBD2	CASSLFGTSGETQYF	TGTGCCAGCAGCTTATTCGGGACTAGCGGAGAGACCCAGTACTTC
NA	TRBV15	TRBJ2-6	NA	CATSRAGPGANVLTF	TGTGCCACCAGCAGAGCTGGGCCTGGGGCCAACGTCCTGACTTTC
NA	TRBV7-4	TRBJ1-2	NA	CASSTTGMGGYTF	TGTGCCAGCAGTACCACAGGGATGGGTGGCTACACCTTC
NA	TRBV28	TRBJ1-2	NA	CASSLGGDGVYTF	TGTGCCAGCAGTTTAGGGGGCGACGGGGTCTACACCTTC
NA	TRBV5-1	TRBJ2-3	NA	CASSLATDTQYF	TGCGCCAGCAGCTTGGCCACAGATACGCAGTATTTT
NA	TRBV7-9	TRBJ1-6	TRBD1	CASSRDRENSPLHF	TGTGCCAGCAGCCGGGACAGGGAAAATTCACCCCTCCACTTT
NA	TRBV5-6	TRBJ2-1	NA	CASSFRDSFGNEQFF	TGTGCCAGCAGCTTCCGGGACTCCTTTGGAAATGAGCAGTTCTTC
NA	TRBV20-1	TRBJ2-7	NA	CSARWGDEQYF	TGCAGTGCTAGGTGGGGAGACGAGCAGTACTTC
NA	TRBV19	TRBJ1-2	NA	CASRTTLDRGYGYTF	TGTGCCAGTAGGACCACACTGGACAGAGGATATGGCTACACCTTC
NA	TRBV18	TRBJ2-4	TRBD1	CASRDSLAKNIQYF	TGTGCCAGTAGGGACAGTTTAGCCAAAAACATTCAGTACTTC
NA	TRBV19	TRBJ2-5	NA	CASRKTLQETQYF	TGTGCCAGTCGCAAGACACTCCAAGAGACCCAGTACTTC
once	TRBV5-1	TRBJ2-1	TRBD2	CASSSGLAGPSNEQFF	TGCGCCAGCAGCTCGGGACTAGCGGGACCAAGCAATGAGCAGTTCTTC
once	TRBV28	TRBJ1-6	NA	CASATPESSYNSPLHF	TGTGCCAGCGCGACTCCCGAGAGCTCCTATAATTCACCCCTCCACTTT
NA	TRBV15	TRBJ2-1	NA	CATSREGRSEQFF	TGTGCCACCAGCAGAGAGGGTCGGAGCGAGCAGTTCTTC
few	TRBV7-9	TRBJ1-2	NA	CASSIRRDLYGYTF	TGTGCCAGCAGCATACGCCGGGACCTCTATGGCTACACCTTC
few	TRBV2	TRBJ2-7	NA	CASSVPTQGHDIYEQYF	TGTGCCAGCAGTGTCCCCACCCAGGGACACGATATTTACGAGCAGTACTTC
NA	TRBV10-1	TRBJ2-5	NA	CASSENGQLQETQYF	TGCGCCAGCAGTGAAAATGGACAGCTCCAAGAGACCCAGTACTTC
NA	TRBV4-2	TRBJ2-7	NA	CASSQDRQDRSYEQYF	TGTGCCAGCAGCCAAGATAGACAGGACCGCTCCTACGAGCAGTACTTC
NA	TRBV19	TRBJ1-5	NA	CASRDTLNQPQHF	TGTGCCAGTAGGGACACTCTCAATCAGCCCCAGCATTTT
NA	TRBV28	TRBJ1-3	TRBD1	CASSMDREILSGNTIYF	TGTGCCAGCAGTATGGACAGGGAGATTCTCTCTGGAAACACCATATATTTT